This T cell receptor (beta chain) was profiled in a study of beta chain features in type 1 diabetes. cDNA synthesis used the whole RNA isolate, giving expressed TCRB sequences. Repertoires were generated with immunoSEQ multiplex PCR, while TCRdb's copy carries only in-frame clones and drops some. This table has around 250,000 clones, about 63% appearing once. The CDR3 has 11 amino acids. In germline, CDR1 is MNHNY, CDR2 SVGAGI (reference sequence). The chain recombines TRBV6-6 with TRBJ1-3; no clear D gene. The receptor was isolated from a man younger than 45 in good health. The sequencing input was naive CD4+ T cells from blood. Here the CDR3 DNA reads TGTGCTATTGGTGATGGAAACACCATATATTTT. The encoded protein is CAIGDGNTIYF.